This T cell receptor (beta chain) was obtained from a study of blood T cells in healthy people across ages. The use of a sample-barcoded 5' primer and a J-beta primer mix characterized a second PCR of about 7 to 12 cycles. TCRdb itself ran the 5' RACE reads through MiXCR, one entry per CDR3 protein. The table includes around 1,000,000 distinct CDR3 sequences, around two fifths detected once. The individuals who served as donors were healthy Caucasians living in Russia, aged roughly 6 to 100. The germline CDR1 and CDR2 sequences are SGHAT and FQNNGV. CDR3 length: 16 residues. Trimming cost V 4 bases and J 4 bases, with 17 bases left between them.

The sequence came from a man younger than 30 in good health. The sequencing sample was made of blood. The chain uses TRBV11-2 and TRBJ2-1; TRBD2 is a possible D gene (5 bases). The CDR3 protein is CASSSKGAGPYNEQFF. CDR3 DNA: TGTGCCAGCAGCTCCAAGGGAGCCGGACCTTACAATGAGCAGTTCTTC.